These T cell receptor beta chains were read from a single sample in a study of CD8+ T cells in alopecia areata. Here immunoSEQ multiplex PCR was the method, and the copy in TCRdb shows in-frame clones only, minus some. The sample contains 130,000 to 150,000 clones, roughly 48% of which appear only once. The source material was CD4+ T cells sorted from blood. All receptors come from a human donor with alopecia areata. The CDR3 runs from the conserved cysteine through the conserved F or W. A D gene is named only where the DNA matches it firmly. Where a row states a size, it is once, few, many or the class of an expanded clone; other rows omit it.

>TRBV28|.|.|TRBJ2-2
TGTGCCAGCAGTTTATACTCCCCCGGGGAGCTGTTTTTT
CASSLYSPGELFF
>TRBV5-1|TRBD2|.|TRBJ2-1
TGCGCCAGCAGCTCGGGACTAGCTGGCACTGAGCAGTTCTTC
CASSSGLAGTEQFF
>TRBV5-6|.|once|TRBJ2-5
TGTGCCAGCAGCTTGGGGGCGGGTCACCAAGAGACCCAGTACTTC
CASSLGAGHQETQYF
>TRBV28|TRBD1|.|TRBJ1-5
TGTGCCAGCATAGGGGCTTTGGGACAGATTGTTCAGCCCCAGCATTTT
CASIGALGQIVQPQHF
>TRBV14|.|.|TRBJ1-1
TGTGCCAGCAGCCAAGATTTGGGGCTGGGAACTGAAGCTTTCTTT
CASSQDLGLGTEAFF
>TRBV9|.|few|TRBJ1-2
TGTGCCAGCAGCCCAGGACAGCGTACGAACTATGGCTACACCTTC
CASSPGQRTNYGYTF
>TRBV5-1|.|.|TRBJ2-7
TGCGCCAGCAGCTTTGACGGGAGTGTTTCTTACGAGCAGTACTTC
CASSFDGSVSYEQYF
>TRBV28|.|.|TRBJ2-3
TGTGCCAGCAGTCCCCCCACAGATACGCAGTATTTT
CASSPPTDTQYF
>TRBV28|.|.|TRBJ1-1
TGTGCCAGCAGTTTAAGCAGGGGGAACACTGAAGCTTTCTTT
CASSLSRGNTEAFF
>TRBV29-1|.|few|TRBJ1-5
TGCAGCGTAGATCAGCCCCAGCATTTT
CSVDQPQHF
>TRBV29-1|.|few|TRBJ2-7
TGCAGCGTTGTGGTTCAGGTCCTGGCCTACGAGCAGTACTTC
CSVVVQVLAYEQYF
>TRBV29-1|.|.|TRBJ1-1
TGCAGCGTAGTGTCGGGAGTGAACACTGAAGCTTTCTTT
CSVVSGVNTEAFF
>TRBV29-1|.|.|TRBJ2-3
TGCAGCGTTGCGCGGACCCAGAGCACAGATACGCAGTATTTT
CSVARTQSTDTQYF
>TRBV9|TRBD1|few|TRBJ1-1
TGTGCCAGCAGCCTCACCGGGACAGAGGCTTTCTTT
CASSLTGTEAFF
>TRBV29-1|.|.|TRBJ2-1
TGCAGCCTTCTCTCCATGCGGGGATACAATGAGCAGTTCTTC
CSLLSMRGYNEQFF
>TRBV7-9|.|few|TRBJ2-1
TGTGCCAGCAGCTTTCGAGGGGCGGTTGAGCAGTTCTTC
CASSFRGAVEQFF
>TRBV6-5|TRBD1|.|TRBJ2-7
TGTGCCAGCCGGGGACAGGGGCGTTACGAGCAGTACTTC
CASRGQGRYEQYF
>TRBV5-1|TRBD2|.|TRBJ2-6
TGCGCCAGCAGCTTATCCCCACTAGCGGGATCTGGGGCCAACGTCCTGACTTTC
CASSLSPLAGSGANVLTF
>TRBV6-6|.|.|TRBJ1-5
TGTGCCAGCACTCAACGCCACAGTAATCAGCCCCAGCATTTT
CASTQRHSNQPQHF
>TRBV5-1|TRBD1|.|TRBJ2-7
TGCGCCAGCAGCTTACCGGGACAGGGGGCGGTCGAGCAGTACTTC
CASSLPGQGAVEQYF
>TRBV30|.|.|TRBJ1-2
TGTGCCTGGTTGACAGGAATGAGTGGCTACACCTTC
CAWLTGMSGYTF
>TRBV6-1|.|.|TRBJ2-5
TGTGCCAGCAGTGAGGCGGAGACCCAGTACTTC
CASSEAETQYF
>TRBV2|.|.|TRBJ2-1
TGTGCCAGCAGTGCGGTTCTCCCCGCATACAATGAGCAGTTCTTC
CASSAVLPAYNEQFF
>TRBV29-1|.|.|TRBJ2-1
TGCAGCGTTGGAGTCCATGAGCAGTTCTTC
CSVGVHEQFF
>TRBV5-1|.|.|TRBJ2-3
TGCGCCAGCAGCTCGGCGGGACCCACAGATACGCAGTATTTT
CASSSAGPTDTQYF
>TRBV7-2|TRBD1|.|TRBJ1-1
TGTGCCAGCAGCAGAGACAGGGGGCAGGTTGAAGCTTTCTTT
CASSRDRGQVEAFF
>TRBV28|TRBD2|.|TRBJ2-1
TGTGCCAGCGGGACTAGGAGGGGCAATGAGCAGTTCTTC
CASGTRRGNEQFF
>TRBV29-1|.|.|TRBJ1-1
TGCAGCGTTGTTTGGTCCATGAACACTGAAGCTTTCTTT
CSVVWSMNTEAFF
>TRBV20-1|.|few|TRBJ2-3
TGCAGTGAAATGGTGGCAGATACGCAGTATTTT
CSEMVADTQYF
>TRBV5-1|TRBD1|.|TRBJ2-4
TGCGCCAGCAGCGCCGGGACAGGGGATAACATTCAGTACTTC
CASSAGTGDNIQYF
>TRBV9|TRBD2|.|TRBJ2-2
TGTGCCAGCAGCGTATCCCCGGGACTAGCGGACGGGGAGCTGTTTTTT
CASSVSPGLADGELFF
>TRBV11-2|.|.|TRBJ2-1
TGTGCCAGCAGCTTAAGGGACTGGCGGGACAATGAGCAGTTCTTC
CASSLRDWRDNEQFF
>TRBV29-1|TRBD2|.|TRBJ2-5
TGCAGCGTTGATTGGGCTAGCGGGGCGGAGACCCAGTACTTC
CSVDWASGAETQYF
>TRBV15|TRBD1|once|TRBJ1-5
TGTGCCACCAGCAGAAGGGACAGGGGGCATCAGCCCCAGCATTTT
CATSRRDRGHQPQHF
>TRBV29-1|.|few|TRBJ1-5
TGCAGCGTGGGTATAGTACAGGGAGAGCCCCAGCATTTT
CSVGIVQGEPQHF
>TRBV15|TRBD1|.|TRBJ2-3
TGTGCCACCAGCACAGGGGGCAGGGGCCCCACAGATACGCAGTATTTT
CATSTGGRGPTDTQYF
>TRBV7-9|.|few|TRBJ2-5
TGTGCCAGCAGCCCCTCGACAGGAGGGTCGGAGACCCAGTACTTC
CASSPSTGGSETQYF
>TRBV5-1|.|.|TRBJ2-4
TGCGCCAGCAGCTCCGACAGTGACATTCAGTACTTC
CASSSDSDIQYF
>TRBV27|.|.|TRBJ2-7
TGTGCCAGCAGTTTCGCTGGACAGATCTACGAGCAGTACTTC
CASSFAGQIYEQYF
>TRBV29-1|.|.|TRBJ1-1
TGCAGCGTTGAACCTATGGCCGGGTCTCGGAGGCAAGCTTTCTTT
CSVEPMAGSRRQAFF
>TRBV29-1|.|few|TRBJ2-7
TGCAGCGTTGCAGAGTACGAGCAGTACTTC
CSVAEYEQYF
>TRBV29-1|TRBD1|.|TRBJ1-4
TGCAGCGTTTGGACAGGAGGGATTGAAAAACTGTTTTTT
CSVWTGGIEKLFF
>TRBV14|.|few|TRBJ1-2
TGTGCCAGCAGCCAACGAGGGCTTGTTTCGGATGGCTACACCTTC
CASSQRGLVSDGYTF
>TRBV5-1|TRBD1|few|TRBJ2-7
TGCGCCAGCAGCCAAGTGGCAGGGGGCGACGAGCAGTACTTC
CASSQVAGGDEQYF
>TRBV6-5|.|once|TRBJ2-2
TGTGCCAGCAGTTACGGGGTGGCGATCACCGGGGAGCTGTTTTTT
CASSYGVAITGELFF
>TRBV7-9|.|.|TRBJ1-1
TGTGCCAGCAGCAGAAGGGGCGGGGGGACTGAAGCTTTCTTT
CASSRRGGGTEAFF
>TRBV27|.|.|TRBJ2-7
TGTGCCAGCAGTTTTCGGGAAAACTACGAGCAGTACTTC
CASSFRENYEQYF
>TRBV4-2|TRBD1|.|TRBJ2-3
TGTGCCAGCAGCCCGCGGGACAGGGAAACAGATACGCAGTATTTT
CASSPRDRETDTQYF
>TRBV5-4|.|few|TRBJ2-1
TGTGCCAGCAGCTTGGGTAGCTCCTACAATGAGCAGTTCTTC
CASSLGSSYNEQFF
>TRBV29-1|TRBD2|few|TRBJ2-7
TGCAGCCTAGCGGTGTACGAGCAGTACTTC
CSLAVYEQYF
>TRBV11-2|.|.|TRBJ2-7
TGTGCCAGCAGCTTCCGGACCTCGGACGGTGCCTACGAGCAGTACTTC
CASSFRTSDGAYEQYF
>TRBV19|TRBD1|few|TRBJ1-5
TGTGCCAGCGGACAGGGTGTCAATCAGCCCCAGCATTTT
CASGQGVNQPQHF
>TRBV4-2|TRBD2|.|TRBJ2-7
TGTGCCAGCAGCCTTAGCGGGGAGAGCTCCTACGAGCAGTACTTC
CASSLSGESSYEQYF
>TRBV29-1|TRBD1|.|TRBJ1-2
TGCAGCGTGGCCGGGACAGGGGTTCTTCACGGCTACACCTTC
CSVAGTGVLHGYTF